These 30 T cell receptor beta chains were sequenced from one sample in a study of blood T cell repertoires in COVID-19. Using immunoSEQ multiplex PCR, the repertoire was profiled, and TCRdb retains in-frame clones only, with some absent. Of some 320,000 clones detected, roughly 91% appear once; the ten largest clones hold more than 9.5%. The sequenced material came from peripheral blood. The receptors here all came from a young woman with COVID-19, enrolled during active disease.

The gene calls are TRBV20-1 and TRBJ2-7; 8 nucleotides line up with TRBD1. This CDR3 has 14 residues. The germline gives CDR1 DFQATT, CDR2 SNEGSKA (reference sequence). V lost 3 bases and J lost 6; bases outside the gene matches: 10. CDR3 bases: TGCAGTGCTAGTATGGGGACAGGTATTCGCGAGCAGTACTTC. Translation gives CSASMGTGIREQYF.

This clone has just one count. J is TRBJ1-1 and V is TRBV5-1; maybe TRBD1 (6 bases). V lost 4 bases and J 8 bases, leaving 15 bases between the germline ends. Germline CDR1 SGHRS, CDR2 YFSETQ. The CDR3 is 13 residues long. The DNA for the CDR3 is TGCGCCAGCAGCAGGGACATCGAAGGGGAAGCTTTCTTT. Protein: CASSRDIEGEAFF. Looking up the rest from reference TRBV5-1 and TRBJ1-1 gives the full variable domain: KAGVTQTPRYLIKTRGQQVTLSCSPISGHRSVSWYQQTPGQGLQFLFEYFSETQRNKGNFPGRFSGRQFSNSRSEMNVSTLELGDSALYLCASSRDIEGEAFFGQGTRLTVV.

The chain uses TRBV5-1 and TRBJ2-7; no definite D call. Germline V CDR1 and CDR2: SGHRS, YFSETQ. CDR3 length equals 13 residues. Trimming pared 0 bases from V and 3 bases from J, leaving 7 bases between. The CDR3 spells CASSLDSFYEQYF. The DNA of the CDR3 is TGCGCCAGCAGCTTGGACAGCTTCTACGAGCAGTACTTC.

The genes are TRBV3-1 (or the pseudogene TRBV3-2) and TRBJ1-1; D gene unclear. The germline V and J ends were trimmed by 5 bases and 4 bases, with 11 bases remaining between them. CDR1 LGHDT and CDR2 YNNKEL come from the germline V gene (reference sequence). CDR3 length equals 13 residues. The CDR3 loop is CASSGQMSTEAFF. As DNA, the CDR3 is TGTGCCAGCAGCGGGCAAATGAGCACTGAAGCTTTCTTT.

The rearrangement uses TRBV18 and TRBJ1-5; no clear D gene. Germline CDR1 is KGHSH and CDR2 is LQKENI. Trimming took 4 bases from V and 2 from J, leaving 12 bases between them. This CDR3 contains 15 residues. The CDR3 DNA reads TGTGCCAGCTCACGGACTGAGCGGGGCAATCAGCCCCAGCATTTT. Translation: CASSRTERGNQPQHF.

V and J are TRBV3-1 (or the pseudogene TRBV3-2) and TRBJ2-1; 7 bases align to TRBD2. The CDR3 consists of 15 residues. The junction had 5 bases not matched to a gene; V was cut back by 6 bases and J by 0 bases. CDR1 is LGHDT and CDR2 is YNNKEL in the germline V gene (reference sequence). The CDR3: CASSSRGVSYNEQFF. The CDR3 DNA reads as TGTGCCAGCAGTTCTCGGGGGGTCTCCTACAATGAGCAGTTCTTC.

In this sample, this clone turned up once. This sequence joins TRBV5-1 and TRBJ1-5; D gene ambiguous. With 4 bases removed from V and 10 bases from J, the gap between germline ends came to 24 bases. This CDR3 is built from 16 residues. Germline V lookup: CDR1 SGHRS, CDR2 YFSETQ. This chain's CDR3 is CASSPPTERLIGPQHF. The CDR3 DNA follows: TGCGCCAGCAGCCCCCCGACCGAGCGTCTTATCGGCCCCCAGCATTTT.

The rearrangement joins TRBV28 to TRBJ1-4; tentatively, D is TRBD1 (6 bases). CDR3 size: 12 residues. V was clipped by 10 bases and J by 8 bases, with 14 bases between them. From germline, CDR1 is MDHEN and CDR2 SYDVKM. CDR3 sequence reads: CATRQEGEKLFF. CDR3 in DNA: TGTGCCACCAGACAGGAAGGGGAAAAACTGTTTTTT.

The chain employs TRBV5-5 and TRBJ1-1, with a possible D match to TRBD1 (6 bases). The CDR3 sequence is 13 residues long. V lost 5 bases and J 6 bases, leaving 14 bases between the germline ends. CDR1 and CDR2 from the germline V gene are SGHKS and YYEKEE (reference sequence). CDR3 protein: CASSSQGYSEAFF. For the CDR3, the DNA is TGTGCCAGCAGTTCTCAGGGGTATTCTGAAGCTTTCTTT.

CDR3 sequence: CASSQNLGLAANTGELFF. In DNA form, the CDR3 reads TGTGCCAGCAGCCAGAACCTAGGACTAGCGGCAAACACCGGGGAGCTGTTTTTT. The V gene is TRBV6-2 or TRBV6-3, the J gene TRBJ2-2; 10 bases fit TRBD2. The CDR3 is made up of 18 amino acids. The ends lost 6 bases at V and 2 bases at J; junction bases unmatched: 12. Germline V gene data show CDR1 as MNHEY and CDR2 as SVGEGT.

J is TRBJ2-5 and V is TRBV4-1; D possibly corresponds to TRBD2 (5 bases). V shed 4 bases and J shed 1 base, with 19 bases lying between them. The CDR3 has 17 amino acids. CDR1 and CDR2 (germline): MGHRA, YSYEKL. The CDR3 DNA follows: TGCGCCAGCAGCCCACCCCGGACCGGGGTGGCCCAAGAGACCCAGTACTTC. Amino acid sequence: CASSPPRTGVAQETQYF.

This clone was seen a few times. V is TRBV2 and J is TRBJ1-1; no firm D call. The CDR3 runs to 12 residues. CDR1 and CDR2 from the germline V gene are SNHLY and FYNNEI. This CDR3 is CTYGRETTEAFF. The DNA of the CDR3 is TGTACTTATGGTAGGGAGACCACTGAAGCTTTCTTT.

V usage is TRBV9 and J usage is TRBJ2-2; 10 positions agree with TRBD1. The CDR3 spans 16 residues. CDR1 and CDR2 from the germline V gene are SGDLS and YYNGEE. Trimming took 4 bases from V and 6 from J; bases not matched to a gene: 9. The CDR3, as DNA: TGTGCCAGCAGCCCCAGAGGACAGGGGGGTGCCGGGGAGCTGTTTTTT. It yields the protein CASSPRGQGGAGELFF.

The V and J genes are TRBV30 and TRBJ2-3, with 10 bases identical to TRBD1. The CDR3 is made up of 14 amino acids. V gave up 6 bases and J gave up 4 bases; unmatched junction bases: 7. Looked up from germline, CDR1 is GTSNPN and CDR2 is SVGIG (reference sequence). The CDR3 loop reads CACTATGGADTQYF. In DNA, the CDR3 is TGTGCCTGTACCGCGACAGGGGGCGCAGATACGCAGTATTTT.

This clone was recorded a few times. This rearrangement joins TRBV6-6 to TRBJ1-3, with D unresolved. CDR1 is MNHNY, CDR2 SVGAGI, per germline (reference sequence). This CDR3 contains 13 residues. V lost 6 bases and J lost 4, with 10 bases in between. The CDR3, as DNA: TGTGCCAGCAGACTCGCCTCCGGAAACACCATATATTTT. Translation: CASRLASGNTIYF.

A word on this clone: The same CDR3 is also encoded by other DNA sequences in this sample. The CDR3 loop is CAGGQGNQPQHF. In DNA, the CDR3 is TGTGCCGGCGGACAGGGTAATCAGCCCCAGCATTTT. The chain recombines TRBV19 with TRBJ1-5, with 8 bases matching TRBD1. CDR1 is LNHDA, CDR2 SQIVND, per germline (reference sequence). The V segment lost 11 bases and the J segment 4 bases; nucleotides outside the gene matches: 4. The CDR3 consists of 12 residues.

The V and J genes are TRBV19 and TRBJ2-3; 11 bases line up with TRBD2. V shed 6 bases and J 5 bases; nucleotides not matched to a gene: 4. Germline V gives CDR1 LNHDA, CDR2 SQIVND (reference sequence). The CDR3 spans 14 residues. The DNA of the CDR3 is TGTGCCAGTAGCCGACTAGCGGGGCGAGATACGCAGTATTTT. Amino acids: CASSRLAGRDTQYF.

The CDR3 DNA sequence: TGCGCCAGCAGTACGGGACTGAGCTCCTACAATGAGCAGTTCTTC. Translated: CASSTGLSSYNEQFF. The chain combines TRBV10-2 with TRBJ2-1; tentatively, D is TRBD2 (6 bases). The CDR3 consists of 15 residues. CDR1 is WSHSY, CDR2 SAAADI, per germline. Between the trimmed V and J ends, which lost 5 bases and 0 bases, there was a span of 11 bases.

V is TRBV6-5 and J is TRBJ2-5; 9 nucleotides align to TRBD2. The CDR3 spans 16 residues. In germline, CDR1 is MNHEY, CDR2 SVGAGI. V lost 0 bases and J lost 4; bases outside the gene matches: 6. CDR3 in amino acids: CASSYSGRGGPETQYF. The CDR3 DNA sequence: TGTGCCAGCAGTTACTCAGGGCGGGGGGGCCCAGAGACCCAGTACTTC.

The V call is TRBV18, the J call TRBJ2-2; 8 bases align to TRBD2. Germline-derived CDR1 and CDR2 are KGHSH and LQKENI. V shed 3 bases and J 2 bases; nucleotides not matched to a gene: 8. The CDR3 runs to 17 residues. CDR3 nucleotide sequence: TGTGCCAGCTCACCCCTGGGGAGCGGGGGAAACACCGGGGAGCTGTTTTTT. Amino acids: CASSPLGSGGNTGELFF.

The rearrangement uses TRBV9 and TRBJ1-4; 8 nucleotides line up with TRBD1. The CDR3 totals 16 residues. The V segment lost 1 base and the J segment 4 bases; nucleotides outside the gene matches: 6. The germline CDR1 and CDR2 sequences are SGDLS and YYNGEE. In nucleotides, the CDR3 is TGTGCCAGCAGCGTACAGCCGGGACAGGTTAATGAAAAACTGTTTTTT. This sequence encodes CASSVQPGQVNEKLFF.

This clone appeared a single time. The CDR3 DNA is TGCGCCAGCAGCTTAGGCAGGTCGATCTACAATGAGCAGTTCTTC. Its protein is CASSLGRSIYNEQFF. This chain links TRBV5-1 with TRBJ2-1; D is ambiguous. This CDR3 spans 15 amino acids. Germline CDR1 reads SGHRS; CDR2 reads YFSETQ. The V gene lost 2 bases and the J gene lost 3 bases, with 12 bases spanning the gap. The entire variable domain, with the rest obtained from reference TRBV5-1 and TRBJ2-1, is as follows: KAGVTQTPRYLIKTRGQQVTLSCSPISGHRSVSWYQQTPGQGLQFLFEYFSETQRNKGNFPGRFSGRQFSNSRSEMNVSTLELGDSALYLCASSLGRSIYNEQFFGPGTRLTVL.

The sample holds a few counts of this clone. DNA of the CDR3: TGCGCCAGCCAACCACGACAGCCGACATGGTGGCGCTACACCTTC. Translation gives CASQPRQPTWWRYTF. This chain joins TRBV10-1 and TRBJ1-2, with D perhaps TRBD1 (5 bases). The CDR3 covers 15 residues. Germline assignment: CDR1 WNHNN and CDR2 SYGVQD (reference sequence). Trimming removed 8 bases at V and 9 bases at J, with 25 bases between.

The genes are TRBV21-1 and TRBJ1-4; TRBD1, the table's D call, lacks a check against the DNA. TRBV21-1 is an annotated pseudogene. The CDR3 spans 15 residues. CDR3 nucleotide sequence: TGTGCCAGCCGCAAGGGGCATTCAACTAATGAAAAACTGTTTTTT. Translating it yields CASRKGHSTNEKLFF.

This chain joins TRBV5-6 and TRBJ1-5, with 7 bases lining up with TRBD1. Germline V gives CDR1 SGHDT, CDR2 YYEEEE. This CDR3 region has 16 residues. Losses at the gene ends were 4 bases for V and 3 bases for J; bases not matched to a gene: 10. The CDR3 loop is CASSTTGVGTNQPQHF. The CDR3 region has the DNA TGTGCCAGCAGCACCACAGGGGTTGGAACCAATCAGCCCCAGCATTTT.

V usage is TRBV7-9 and J usage is TRBJ1-5; no definite D call. Per germline, CDR1 SEHNR and CDR2 FQNEAQ (reference sequence). The CDR3 contains 15 residues. V gave up 6 bases and J gave up 3 bases, with 15 bases separating them. CDR3 sequence (DNA): TGTGCCAGCAGTTCGGGAAGACGCCTCAATCAGCCCCAGCATTTT. This gives the protein CASSSGRRLNQPQHF. Full variable domain (outside the CDR3, taken from reference TRBV7-9 and TRBJ1-5): DTGVSQNPRHKITKRGQNVTFRCDPISEHNRLYWYRQTLGQGPEFLTYFQNEAQLEKSRLLSDRFSAERPKGSFSTLEIQRTEQGDSAMYLCASSSGRRLNQPQHFGDGTRLSIL.

The chain joins TRBV11-1 to TRBJ1-1; D gene unclear. CDR1 and CDR2 (germline): SGHAT, FQDESV (reference sequence). This CDR3 region has 14 residues. Trimming shortened V by 2 bases and J by 1 base, and 8 bases separated the two germline ends. The CDR3 loop reads CASSLPTRNTEAFF. DNA of the CDR3: TGTGCCAGCAGCTTACCTACGAGGAACACTGAAGCTTTCTTT.

The chain couples TRBV7-9 to TRBJ1-2; possibly TRBD1 for D (6 bases). CDR1 and CDR2 from the germline V gene are SEHNR and FQNEAQ (reference sequence). Deletions cut 3 bases from V and 7 bases from J, with 12 bases between. The CDR3 runs to 13 residues. CDR3 coding DNA: TGTGCCAGCAGCTTTCCCAGGGGCGGTGGCTACACCTTC. Translated, it gives CASSFPRGGGYTF.

V gene TRBV30 combines with J gene TRBJ2-1; D is perhaps TRBD1 (6 bases). This CDR3 is 16 amino acids long. Germline V lookup: CDR1 GTSNPN, CDR2 SVGIG (reference sequence). Trimming took 1 base from V and 4 from J, leaving 17 bases between them. The CDR3: CAWSGGQIKVYNEQFF. The DNA of the CDR3 is TGTGCCTGGAGTGGAGGACAGATTAAGGTTTACAATGAGCAGTTCTTC.

A few counts support this clone. The chain has TRBV16 and TRBJ2-7; 9 nucleotides align to TRBD2. V trimming: 1 base; J trimming: 4 bases; junction bases outside the gene matches: 5. This CDR3 contains 15 residues. Germline-derived CDR1 and CDR2 are KGHSY and FQNENV. CDR3 in amino acids: CASSQLNSGGYEQYF. The DNA of the CDR3 is TGTGCCAGCAGCCAATTGAATAGCGGGGGATACGAGCAGTACTTC.